This T cell receptor beta chain originates from a study of tissue T cells after allogeneic stem cell transplantation. Whole-study results and caveats: Some tissue clones might be persisting host cells; their alloreactivity or antigen specificity was not determined. In patients and mice, blood and spleen missed much of tissue repertoire.

CDR3 sequences, V/J genes, frequencies and template counts came from survey-depth TCRbeta sequencing. Sequencing used immunoSEQ multiplex PCR; TCRdb keeps in-frame clones, though not all of them. The sample records more than 7,500 clones, 56% being singletons. Germline V lookup: CDR1 SNHLY, CDR2 FYNNEI. V was pared by 3 bases and J by 4 bases, with 9 bases between. The CDR3 loop spans 13 amino acids. Comparators were three non-transplant cancer patients without known GI disease. A remark on this clone: What it binds is not known.

The receptor comes from a female donor older than 55 with lung cancer. Source: tissue from the jejunum, taken at autopsy. The V gene is TRBV2, the J gene TRBJ1-2; TRBD1 is a possible D gene (5 bases). The CDR3 nucleotides read TGTGCCAGCAGTGAGGGGGAACGCTATGGCTACACCTTC. Residues: CASSEGERYGYTF.